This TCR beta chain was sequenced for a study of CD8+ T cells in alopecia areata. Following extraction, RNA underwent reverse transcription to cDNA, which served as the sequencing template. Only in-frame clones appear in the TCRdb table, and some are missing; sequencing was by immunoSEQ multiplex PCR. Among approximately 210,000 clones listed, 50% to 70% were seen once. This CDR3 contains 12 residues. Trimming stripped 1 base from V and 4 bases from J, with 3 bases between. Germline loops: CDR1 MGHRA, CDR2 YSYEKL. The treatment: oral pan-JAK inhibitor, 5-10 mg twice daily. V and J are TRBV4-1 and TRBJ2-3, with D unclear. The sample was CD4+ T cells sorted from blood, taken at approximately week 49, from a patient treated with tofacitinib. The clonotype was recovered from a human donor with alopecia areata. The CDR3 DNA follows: TGCGCCAGCAGCCAAGTAGCAGATACGCAGTATTTT. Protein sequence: CASSQVADTQYF.